This T cell receptor beta chain came from a study of T cells after yellow fever vaccination. Study outcomes and limitations: The CD4 compartment and the CD8 compartment contained a small share of clonotypes in common. Booster samples showed a return of most primary-vaccination clones (almost 97% CD4, roughly 85% CD8).

This clonotype turned up a few times. Its matching antigen is unknown. TCRdb called the 5' RACE reads again in MiXCR, with one record for every CDR3 protein. Of a few hundred thousand distinct CDR3 sequences in the sample, around 13% were seen once. The CDR3 sequence is 15 residues long. V shed 1 base and J 2 bases; nucleotides not matched to a gene: 4. Germline V gene sequence: CDR1 LGHNA, CDR2 YSLEER. Here the sequenced sample was CD4+ T cells sorted from PBMCs, taken 45 days after the yellow fever booster vaccination. The rearrangement uses TRBV4-3 and TRBJ2-5; 7 bases are shared with TRBD2. This receptor was obtained from a man between 25 and 39 years old who received the YFV17D yellow fever vaccine. CDR3 DNA: TGCGCCAGCAGCCAAGTATCTAGCGGACAAGAGACCCAGTACTTC. This codes for CASSQVSSGQETQYF.